Detailed here is one T cell receptor (beta chain). Prior to thyroid surgery, none of the patients had received any treatment. The CDR3 length is 14 residues. Germline CDR1 is MNHEY and CDR2 is SVGAGI. Trimming cost V 0 bases and J 7 bases, with 9 bases left between them. The record originates from a study of metastatic and nonmetastatic thyroid tumors. MiXCR re-clonotyped the PCR reads for TCRdb. The table has 2,500 to 3,000 clones, around 25% seen once. Sequences were obtained from adjacent normal tissue. The chain links TRBV6-5 to TRBJ2-2; D might be TRBD2 (5 bases). This receptor was obtained from a male donor with papillary thyroid cancer or a benign thyroid nodule (not recorded which). Some clones in this sample may be carry-over from other donors' samples. The CDR3 loop is CASSYSGKVGELFF. In DNA form, the CDR3 reads TGTGCCAGCAGTTACTCCGGGAAGGTCGGGGAGCTGTTTTTT.